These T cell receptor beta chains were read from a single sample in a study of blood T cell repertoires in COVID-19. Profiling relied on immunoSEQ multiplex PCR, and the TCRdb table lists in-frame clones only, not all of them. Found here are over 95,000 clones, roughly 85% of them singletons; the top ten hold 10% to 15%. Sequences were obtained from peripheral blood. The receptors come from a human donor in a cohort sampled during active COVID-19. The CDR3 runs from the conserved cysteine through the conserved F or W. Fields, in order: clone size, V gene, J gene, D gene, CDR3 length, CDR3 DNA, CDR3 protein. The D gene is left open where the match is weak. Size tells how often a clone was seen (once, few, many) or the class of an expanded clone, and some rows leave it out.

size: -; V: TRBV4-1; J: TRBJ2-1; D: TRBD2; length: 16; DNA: TGCGCCAGCAGCCCCCAGACTAGCGGGGCCCACAATGAGCAGTTCTTC; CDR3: CASSPQTSGAHNEQFF
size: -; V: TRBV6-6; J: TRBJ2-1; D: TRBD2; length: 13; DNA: TGTGCCAGCAGTTCCGGACTAGTTGGGCGGCAGTTCTTC; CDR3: CASSSGLVGRQFF
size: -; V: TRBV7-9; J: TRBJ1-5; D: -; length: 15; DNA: TGTGCCAGCAGCCCCGGGAAGGGCGGCAATCAGCCCCAGCATTTT; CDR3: CASSPGKGGNQPQHF
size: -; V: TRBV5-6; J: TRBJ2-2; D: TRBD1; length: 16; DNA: TGTGCCAGCAGCTTTCCGGGACAGGGCTCCCCCGGGGAGCTGTTTTTT; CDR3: CASSFPGQGSPGELFF
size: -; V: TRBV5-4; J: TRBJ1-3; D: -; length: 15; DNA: TGTGCCAGCAGCCTGTACAGGGATCCAGGAAACACCATATATTTT; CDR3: CASSLYRDPGNTIYF
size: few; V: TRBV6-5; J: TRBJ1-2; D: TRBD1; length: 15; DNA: TGTGCCAGCAGTTACAGGGAACAGGGGATCTATGGCTACACCTTC; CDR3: CASSYREQGIYGYTF
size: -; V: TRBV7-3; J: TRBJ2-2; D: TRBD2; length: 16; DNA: TGTGCCAGCAGCTTTAGCGGGGGCCCTAAGGGCGGGGAGCTGTTTTTT; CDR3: CASSFSGGPKGGELFF
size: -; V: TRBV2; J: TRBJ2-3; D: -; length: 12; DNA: TGTGCCAGCAGTTACATCCCAGATACGCAGTATTTT; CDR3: CASSYIPDTQYF
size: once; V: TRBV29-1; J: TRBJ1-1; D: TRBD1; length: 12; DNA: TGCAGCGTCGCAGGGGGGTACACTGAAGCTTTCTTT; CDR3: CSVAGGYTEAFF
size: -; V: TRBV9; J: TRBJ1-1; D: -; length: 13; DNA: TGTGCCAGCAGCCCTCGAGGTGCAGCAGAAGCTTTCTTT; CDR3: CASSPRGAAEAFF
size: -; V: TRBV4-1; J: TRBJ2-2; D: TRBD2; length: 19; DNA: TGCGCCAGCAGCCAAGCCCCTTCCGGGGGGTCAACTAACACCGGGGAGCTGTTTTTT; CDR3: CASSQAPSGGSTNTGELFF
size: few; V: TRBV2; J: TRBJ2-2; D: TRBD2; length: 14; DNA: TGTGCCAGCACTAGCGGGGGAAACACCGGGGAGCTGTTTTTT; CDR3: CASTSGGNTGELFF
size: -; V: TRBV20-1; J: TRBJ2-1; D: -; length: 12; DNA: TGCAGTGCTAGTCAACTTGACAATGAGCAGTTCTTC; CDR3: CSASQLDNEQFF
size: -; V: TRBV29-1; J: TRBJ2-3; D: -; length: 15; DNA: TGCAGCGTTGGGAGGGCGGATCTGAACACAGATACGCAGTATTTT; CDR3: CSVGRADLNTDTQYF
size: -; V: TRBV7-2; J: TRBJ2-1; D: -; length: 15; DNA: TGTGCCAGCAGTGGACGCAGGGTTACCTACAATGAGCAGTTCTTC; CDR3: CASSGRRVTYNEQFF